This T cell receptor beta chain is drawn from a study of cytomegalovirus exposure and HLA in healthy donors (dated by TCRdb to 2017 to 2019). Concerning the study at large: According to an earlier analysis of 587 of the donors, some 180 million T cells yielded 117 million unique TCR beta sequences and about 300 Gb of sequence data. About 5 DR-DQ haplotypes were handled as single units for association and clustering, since linkage in the cohort was strong. A later analysis re-examined previously published TCR beta repertoires from more than 600 donors and added high-resolution HLA genotyping to investigate patterns of TCR occurrence. In addition to the first cohort of 650 to 750 subjects, a separate validation cohort of approximately 130 different subjects was used. Typing coverage differed by locus: A, B, C, DRB1 and DQB1 were typed in about 620-640 donors, DQA1 in roughly 500, DPA1 in around 580, and DPB1 in just under 480. A later genetic analysis took genome-wide SNP genotypes for 398 of the 666 donors and used that subset as a discovery cohort. Every repertoire in the discovery cohort had been generated on one and the same sequencing platform. Rather than drawing on any new phenotypic data, the later analysis identified candidate immune exposures from TCR beta sequences and the way those sequences occurred across donors. To predict cytomegalovirus infection status, the study combined high-throughput TCR immunosequencing, statistical association of individual TCRs with disease status, and machine learning. The study was designed to test whether signatures of past pathogen exposure could be identified by cataloging public T cell receptors. Across approximately 400 genotyped donors of the cohort, an average of roughly 200,000 unique TCR beta nucleotide sequences per donor were sequenced, and 15% to 20% of those sequences were non-productive. Using immunosequencing, the study profiled T cell repertoires from about 610 subjects and related those repertoires to cytomegalovirus serostatus. Class I and class II HLA loci were covered by the typing at four-digit resolution. To decide whether each TCR beta V gene segment behaved as functional or pseudogenic, an earlier analysis of 587 of the donors relied on high-throughput TCR beta sequencing. An early release covering over 500 HLA-typed donors comprised approximately 290 gigabases of sequencing data and tens of millions of unique TCR sequences. Of the approximately 400 genotyped donors, over 70% fell in the genetic ancestry cluster associated with self-reported Caucasian donors. Donor age, sex, ethnicity and CMV serostatus were compiled together with the repertoire data.

The trim is 2 bases for V and 7 bases for J, with a gap of 16 bases between the germline ends. The CDR3 runs 15 residues from the cysteine to the phenylalanine. This entry keeps only the CDR3 DNA: 45 bases, framed from base 1. CDR1 is given as SGDLS and CDR2 as YYNGEE, both from the germline V gene. Broader findings and caveats from the paper: In the study, about 150 TCR beta chains were listed as associated with cytomegalovirus. Linkage disequilibrium might explain the correlated functional status among segregating V segments, but an unknown experimental factor could not be excluded. CMV serostatus was the only immune exposure information available for the cohort. In vitro tests confirmed that a few of the cytomegalovirus-associated TCR beta chains recognize cytomegalovirus antigens. A cluster of highly shared sequence variants was judged likely to be a technical artifact of the sequencing pipeline. In a later analysis, several top co-occurrence clusters were reported to appear linked to parvovirus B19, influenza, CMV and Epstein-Barr virus. In this cohort, only TCR beta chains were sequenced, and detectable features were limited by the absence of alpha or paired-chain data. A later analysis found that HLA-associated TCR beta chains were more clonally expanded and had lower generation probabilities than equally common non-associated chains. A later genetic analysis reported fewer N-insertions in productive TCRs among donors in an Asian-associated ancestry cluster than the roughly 700-donor mean. In a later analysis, TCR association rates were found to vary across HLA loci, with the most associated TCRs seen for DRB1 alleles and the fewest for HLA-C alleles. An association between a missense DCLRE1C variant and V-gene and J-gene trimming of TCR beta chains was found in a later genetic analysis and replicated in an independent cohort. Because HLA typing was missing for some donors at each locus, association tests included only the typed subset. The classifier was reported to diagnose cytomegalovirus status with high specificity and sensitivity in both the original cohort and the validation cohort. A further reported finding was that TCR beta sequences accurately predicted the HLA-A and HLA-B alleles for most subjects in the first cohort. The authors suggested that the approach could potentially be extended to other disease states and immunological phenotypes. An earlier analysis of approximately 530 of the donors showed that most TCR beta V segments appeared in productive rearrangements either about 90% or about 30% of the time, which broadly matched IMGT annotations. Assigning TCR associations to individual alleles was difficult when HLA alleles, especially DR and DQ, strongly co-occurred. In a later analysis, some 18,000 TCR beta sequences were associated with specific HLA alleles at a false discovery rate of 0.05. Roughly uniform sequencing depth across donors was assumed in presence/absence analyses, although this assumption may not hold. While some public TCRs were present in many individuals, most TCR sequences turned up only very rarely across donors. A later analysis found that most CMV-associated TCR beta chains appeared HLA-restricted, with HLA associations seemingly driven largely by CMV exposure. Some IMGT-functional V segments, including TRBV6-2 and TRBV6-3, could not be distinguished by the 87-base-pair reads and were therefore excluded. Seventeen rarely observed V segments, including chromosome 9 orphons, were excluded from the earlier analysis of some 590 of the donors because counts were too low.

About this clone itself: What this receptor recognizes is not known.

Libraries were prepared through the immunoSEQ multiplex PCR assay. For the multiplex PCR, a mixture combining 60 forward primers for TCR Vbeta segments and 13 reverse primers for TCR Jbeta segments was used. The CDR3 region of rearranged TCR beta genes was amplified from genomic DNA with a multiplex PCR assay. Amplified TCR beta libraries were sequenced as 87-base-pair reads on the Illumina HiSeq System. In the authors' own workflow: A later analysis counted about 80 million unique TCR beta chains across the 550 to 800 repertoires, and some 11 million of these chains were shared by at least two donors. A nearest-neighbor algorithm error-corrected the raw reads and collapsed the reads into unique sequences, merging closely related sequences to remove PCR and sequencing errors. V, D and J gene segments were assigned by aligning CDR3 sequences to IMGT reference sequences. For a sequence to be retained, a match of at least six nucleotides to both a V gene segment and a J gene segment was required. Rearrangements were called productive when the CDR3 lacked stop codons and stayed in frame with V and J; all others were non-productive. Following IMGT convention, CDR3 was defined as the stretch from the second conserved V-encoded cysteine up to the conserved J-encoded phenylalanine. Sequences without an unambiguous match to a single V gene segment were excluded from the earlier analysis of a few hundred of the donors. In an earlier analysis of several hundred of the donors, a V segment was called functional when productive rearrangements were above 56.7%, and segregating when the standard deviation between donors exceeded 5%. A statistical classification framework was developed to diagnose cytomegalovirus status using the catalog of TCR beta chain sequences. In a later analysis, V and J genes were assigned by comparing TCR nucleotide sequences against IMGT/GENE-DB human TR gene sequences. A later analysis assigned CDR3 sequences and most-parsimonious VDJ recombination scenarios with the TCRdist pipeline. A later analysis defined each TCR beta chain by its CDR3 amino acid sequence plus V-gene family, and excluded reads lacking a unique V-gene family. To address suspected cross-contamination and a sequencing artifact, a later analysis removed 450 to 700 highly shared, low-generation-probability nucleotide sequences. In a later analysis, a clonal expansion index was calculated for each public chain from normalized within-repertoire ranks of inferred template counts. A later analysis computed generation probabilities with a VDJ recombination model fitted to out-of-frame rearrangements, and checked the results against IGoR. Hypergeometric tests were used in a later analysis to score TCR-TCR, TCR-HLA and TCR-CMV co-occurrence, with a repertoire-size bias correction applied to the TCR pairs. To estimate false discovery rates, a later analysis permuted the HLA or CMV assignments 20 times. In a later analysis, co-occurring TCRs were grouped using DBSCAN, and TCRdist sequence similarity was added for clustering within HLA-allele-positive subsets. For co-occurrence clustering, repertoires with fewer than 30,000 or more than 120,000 public chains were excluded, along with several repertoires with anomalous nucleotide sharing. TCRdb mirrors the immuneACCESS table, restricted to in-frame sequences. Some clones are absent from its copies; in checked studies, under half trace to an unresolved V gene, and the reason for the others is unknown. That table gives V, J and clone size, and the DNA gave D and trimming. For this sample, the table gives approximately 30,000 clones. Approximately 2% of the sample lies in the top ten.

The cohort comprised some 680 healthy bone marrow donors. Cohort members were all nominally healthy when sampled, although unrecorded immune exposures were likely present. The donor tested CMV seropositive and was one of the 289 seropositive cohort members. A peripheral blood sample was collected from each donor, and TCR beta sequencing was performed on peripheral blood mononuclear cells. Genomic DNA extraction from the blood cell samples was performed with the Qiagen DNeasy Blood Extraction Kit. This clonotype was sampled from a woman aged 40 to 49 in good health and CMV-seropositive. Recombination connected TRBV9 to TRBJ2-1, with TRBD2 as a weak D call on 5 bases. Sequenced input: PBMCs. The CDR3 protein sequence reads: CASSVNDYLANEQFF. The sequence in DNA is TGTGCCAGCAGCGTCAACGACTACTTAGCGAATGAGCAGTTCTTC.